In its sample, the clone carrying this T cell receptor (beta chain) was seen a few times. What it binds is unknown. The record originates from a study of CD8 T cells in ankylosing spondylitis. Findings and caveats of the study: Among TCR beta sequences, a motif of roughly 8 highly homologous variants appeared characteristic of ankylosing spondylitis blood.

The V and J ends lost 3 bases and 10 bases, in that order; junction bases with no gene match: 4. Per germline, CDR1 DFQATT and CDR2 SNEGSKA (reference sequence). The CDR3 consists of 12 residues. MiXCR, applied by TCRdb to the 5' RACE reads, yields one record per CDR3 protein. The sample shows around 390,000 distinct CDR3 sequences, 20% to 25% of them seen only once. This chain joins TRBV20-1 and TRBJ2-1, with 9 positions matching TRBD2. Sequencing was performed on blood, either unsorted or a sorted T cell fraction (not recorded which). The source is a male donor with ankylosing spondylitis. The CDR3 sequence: CSARIAGAEQFF. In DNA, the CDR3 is TGCAGTGCTAGGATAGCGGGAGCAGAGCAGTTCTTC.